The source of this T cell receptor (beta chain) is a study of brain T cells in children with intractable seizures. Study observations and caveats: Pre-surgery blood may have been undersampled, hiding some clones. HCMV serostatus was not known, and viral specificity came from CDR3 similarity only.

Worth noting for this clone: Its matching antigen is unknown.

Profiling relied on immunoSEQ multiplex PCR, and the TCRdb table lists in-frame clones only, not all of them. The sample lists roughly 80,000 clones, 90% to 95% occurring once. The V and J ends lost 3 bases and 7 bases respectively, with 10 bases between them. Per germline, CDR1 SGHAT and CDR2 FQNNGV. This CDR3 is built from 12 residues. The V gene is TRBV11-2, the J gene TRBJ2-7, with D unclear. The material sequenced was peripheral blood, taken at surgery. This sequence was found in a girl aged 2 to 9 with Rasmussen encephalitis and intractable seizures. The CDR3 is CASSFPSREQYF. The CDR3 nucleotides are TGTGCCAGCAGCTTCCCCAGTCGTGAGCAGTACTTC.